These 15 T cell receptor beta chains originate from one sample sequenced in a study of CD8 T cells in Susac syndrome. Random hexamers were used to reverse transcribe 0.5 to 1 ug of RNA. Each CDR3 protein is one row after TCRdb ran MiXCR on the immunoSEQ multiplex PCR reads. The sample lists around 300,000 distinct CDR3 sequences, approximately 85% occurring once. Input material: CD8+ T cells from PBMCs. The receptors come from a human donor with multiple sclerosis.

The rearrangement links TRBV7-3 to TRBJ2-3; no clear D gene. Looked up from germline, CDR1 is SGHTA and CDR2 is FQGTGA. CDR3 length: 14 amino acids. V dropped 1 base and J dropped 4 bases, with 9 bases sitting between them. CDR3 coding DNA: TGTGCCAGCAGCTTAAATTACGGTGCAGATACGCAGTATTTT. Protein: CASSLNYGADTQYF.

The CDR3 loop reads CASRKNSVYNEQFF. CDR3 bases: TGTGCCAGCAGAAAAAACAGCGTCTACAATGAGCAGTTCTTC. V is TRBV6-5 and J is TRBJ2-1; D is unresolved. The CDR3 is 14 residues long. The germline V and J ends were trimmed by 6 bases and 3 bases, with 12 bases remaining between them. The germline CDR1 and CDR2 sequences are MNHEY and SVGAGI.

In its sample, this clonotype was seen a few times. The V call is TRBV29-1, the J call TRBJ2-7; 9 nucleotides agree with TRBD1. The CDR3 contains 12 residues. Per the germline V gene, CDR1 is SQVTM and CDR2 is ANQGSEA. Unmatched junction bases numbered 2, after V lost 6 bases and J lost 2 bases. The CDR3 spells CSVRDRAYEQYF. CDR3 sequence (DNA): TGCAGCGTGAGGGACAGGGCCTACGAGCAGTACTTC.

The chain has TRBV5-1 and TRBJ2-1, with 10 nucleotides matching TRBD1. Germline V gives CDR1 SGHRS, CDR2 YFSETQ. Trimming at V came to 3 bases and at J to 7 bases, leaving 16 bases not matched to a gene. CDR3 size: 18 residues. The CDR3 DNA sequence: TGCGCCAGCAGCTCACCACGACCGGGACAGGGGTCCCTAAATGAGCAGTTCTTC. Translation gives CASSSPRPGQGSLNEQFF.

The genes are TRBV12-3 or TRBV12-4 and TRBJ1-2, with no clear D. The CDR3 covers 16 residues. Trimming shortened V by 5 bases and J by 4 bases, and 20 bases separated the two germline ends. CDR3 sequence reads: CASSPGVGLEGYGYTF. DNA of the CDR3: TGTGCCAGCAGTCCGGGCGTAGGGCTTGAGGGCTATGGCTACACCTTC.

This clonotype was seen more than once but under ten times. The CDR3 DNA is TGCAGCGTCACCGGGACAGAATACGAGCAGTACTTC. Translation: CSVTGTEYEQYF. The rearrangement links TRBV29-1 to TRBJ2-7, with 7 bases matching TRBD1. J lost 4 bases, V lost 6 bases, and 6 bases had no gene match. This CDR3 region has 12 residues. Germline V gene data show CDR1 as SQVTM and CDR2 as ANQGSEA.

The chain uses TRBV20-1 and TRBJ2-3; 16 positions agree with TRBD2. The ends lost 1 base at V and 4 bases at J; junction bases unmatched: 11. This CDR3 has 19 residues. The V gene's germline CDR1 is DFQATT and CDR2 SNEGSKA (reference sequence). CDR3 in DNA: TGCAGTGCTAGAGTCCCTGGGACTAGCGGGAGGGCCCAGGCAGATACGCAGTATTTT. Its protein is CSARVPGTSGRAQADTQYF.

The chain couples TRBV5-1 to TRBJ2-4, with TRBD2 matching 13 bases. Losses at the gene ends were 3 bases for V and 0 bases for J; bases not matched to a gene: 9. The CDR3 extends over 19 amino acids. CDR1 SGHRS and CDR2 YFSETQ come from the germline V gene. The CDR3 protein is CASSSDVGLAGVAKNIQYF. CDR3 nucleotide sequence: TGCGCCAGCAGCTCGGACGTAGGACTAGCGGGAGTAGCCAAAAACATTCAGTACTTC.

J is TRBJ2-3 and V is TRBV9; TRBD2 matches 11 bases. The length of the CDR3 is 17 residues. The J segment lost 4 bases and the V segment lost 3 bases, leaving 10 bases of the junction unmatched. From germline, CDR1 is SGDLS and CDR2 YYNGEE. In nucleotides, the CDR3 is TGTGCCAGCAGCGGGCAGGGTCTAGCGGGAGGTTCAGATACGCAGTATTTT. As protein: CASSGQGLAGGSDTQYF.

The chain carries TRBV28 and TRBJ2-1, with 11 nucleotides matching TRBD2. Germline CDR1 reads MDHEN; CDR2 reads SYDVKM. The CDR3 is 15 residues long. V shed 8 bases, J shed 9 bases, and the junction held 12 bases outside the gene matches. This CDR3 is CASLLEASGRLEQFF. In nucleotides, the CDR3 is TGTGCCAGCCTCCTAGAGGCTAGCGGGAGGCTTGAGCAGTTCTTC.

V is TRBV28 and J is TRBJ2-7, with D unclear. The length of the CDR3 is 15 residues. CDR1 is MDHEN, CDR2 SYDVKM, per germline. V was cut by 3 bases and J by 0 bases, with 12 bases left in between. The CDR3 region has the DNA TGTGCCAGCAGTTTTTTGACCGGCGGCTCCTACGAGCAGTACTTC. Translation: CASSFLTGGSYEQYF.

In DNA, the CDR3 is TGTGCCAGAGGGACTAGAGTCCCCCAAGAGACCCAGTACTTC. Amino acid sequence: CARGTRVPQETQYF. This chain uses TRBV21-1 with TRBJ2-5; TRBD2, as called in the table, went unchecked against the DNA. TRBV21-1 is termed a pseudogene. The CDR3 is 14 amino acids.

The genes are TRBV4-3 and TRBJ2-6, with D tentatively TRBD1 (5 bases). V lost 1 base to trimming and J lost 0 bases, with 10 bases between them. CDR3 length equals 17 residues. The germline V gene has CDR1 LGHNA and CDR2 YSLEER. The CDR3 DNA reads as TGCGCCAGCAGCCAAGCAGGGATCAGCTCTGGGGCCAACGTCCTGACTTTC. Translated: CASSQAGISSGANVLTF.

This clonotype was picked up a small number of times. This chain joins TRBV2 and TRBJ1-1; possible D gene TRBD1, 6 bases. V was clipped by 6 bases and J by 1 base, with 9 bases between them. The CDR3 consists of 13 residues. In germline, CDR1 is SNHLY, CDR2 FYNNEI. The CDR3 DNA sequence: TGTGCCAGCAGGGAACAGGGGAACACTGAAGCTTTCTTT. This gives the protein CASREQGNTEAFF. Together with reference TRBV2 and TRBJ1-1, the CDR3 gives the full variable domain: EPEVTQTPSHQVTQMGQEVILRCVPISNHLYFYWYRQILGQKVEFLVSFYNNEISEKSEIFDDQFSVERPDGSNFTLKIRSTKLEDSAMYFCASREQGNTEAFFGQGTRLTVV.

This clonotype was recorded only once. The chain uses TRBV19 and TRBJ2-7; 8 nucleotides align to TRBD2. CDR3 length: 15 amino acids. Germline-derived CDR1 and CDR2 are LNHDA and SQIVND (reference sequence). The ends lost 3 bases at V and 0 bases at J; junction bases unmatched: 4. CDR3 nucleotide sequence: TGTGCCAGTAGTATTAGCGGGGCCGGCTCCTACGAGCAGTACTTC. Its translation: CASSISGAGSYEQYF.